The 28 T cell receptor beta chains reported below all come from one sample, sequenced in a study of blood T cell repertoires in COVID-19. The table came from immunoSEQ multiplex PCR; TCRdb's copy has only in-frame clones and leaves some out. Here the sample spans around 150,000 clones, around 85% being singletons. Sequenced material: peripheral blood. The receptors were gathered from an older man with acute or convalescent COVID-19.

The chain combines TRBV3-1 (or the pseudogene TRBV3-2) with TRBJ2-5, with 10 bases aligning to TRBD2. The CDR3 totals 18 residues. Losses at the gene ends were 1 base for V and 2 bases for J; bases not matched to a gene: 10. Germline CDR1 reads LGHDT; CDR2 reads YNNKEL (reference sequence). CDR3 region: CASSQGHLAGGGQETQYF. DNA for the CDR3: TGTGCCAGCAGCCAAGGCCACTTAGCGGGAGGTGGGCAAGAGACCCAGTACTTC.

The CDR3 DNA reads TGTGCCAGCACCCTCCGAGGGATGATCGGAGAGACCCAGTACTTC. Amino acids: CASTLRGMIGETQYF. The rearrangement uses TRBV28 and TRBJ2-5; weak D call: TRBD2 (5 bases). The CDR3 is 15 amino acids. Between the trimmed V and J ends, which lost 7 bases and 4 bases, there was a span of 19 bases. From germline, CDR1 is MDHEN and CDR2 SYDVKM.

The rearrangement joins TRBV5-1 to TRBJ2-7; the match to TRBD1 covers 8 bases. Germline values: CDR1 SGHRS, CDR2 YFSETQ. V gave up 4 bases and J gave up 5 bases; unmatched junction bases: 5. The CDR3 spans 13 residues. The CDR3 coding sequence is TGCGCCAGCAGCCCAGGGACAGGCAACGAGCAGTACTTC. This gives the protein CASSPGTGNEQYF.

V is TRBV28 and J is TRBJ2-4, with 11 nucleotides matching TRBD1. V gave up 6 bases and J gave up 0 bases; unmatched junction bases: 4. The CDR3 runs to 16 residues. Germline V lookup: CDR1 MDHEN, CDR2 SYDVKM. The CDR3 here is CASRGTGGLAKNIQYF. The DNA for the CDR3 is TGTGCCAGCAGGGGGACAGGGGGTTTAGCCAAAAACATTCAGTACTTC.

This clone was observed at least ten times. This rearrangement joins TRBV11-2 to TRBJ2-7, with D maybe TRBD2 (6 bases). Trimming cost V 1 base and J 6 bases, with 13 bases left between them. The germline gives CDR1 SGHAT, CDR2 FQNNGV. The CDR3 has 14 amino acids. DNA for the CDR3: TGTGCCAGCAGCTTAGTGGTGTTGGGAGGCGAGCAGTACTTC. It encodes CASSLVVLGGEQYF.

A single count supports this clone. The rearrangement links TRBV7-9 to TRBJ2-2, with TRBD2 identical over 7 bases. Germline V gene data show CDR1 as SEHNR and CDR2 as FQNEAQ (reference sequence). This CDR3 is built from 15 residues. The trim removed 4 bases at V and 3 bases at J, leaving 5 bases unmatched. CDR3 in amino acids: CASSSRLADTGELFF. DNA for the CDR3: TGTGCCAGCAGCTCCCGACTAGCCGACACCGGGGAGCTGTTTTTT.

The CDR3 DNA follows: TGTGCCAGCTCACCACTATCGGGAGGGAGCTCCTACAATGAGCAGTTCTTC. Protein sequence: CASSPLSGGSSYNEQFF. The rearrangement links TRBV18 to TRBJ2-1; 8 bases match TRBD2. The V gene end was trimmed by 1 base and the J gene end by 0 bases; junction bases not matched to a gene: 5. CDR3 size: 17 residues. Germline V gene sequence: CDR1 KGHSH, CDR2 LQKENI.

The chain couples TRBV6-4 to TRBJ2-2; tentative D call: TRBD2 (6 bases). V shed 6 bases and J shed 7 bases, with 12 bases lying between them. CDR1 and CDR2 (germline): MRHNA, SNTAGT. This CDR3 is built from 13 residues. The CDR3 coding sequence is TGTGCCAGCAGCCCCTGGCGGGGCGGGGAGCTGTTTTTT. Encoded protein: CASSPWRGGELFF.

This clone was recorded once. J is TRBJ1-5 and V is TRBV4-2; D uncertain. The CDR3 has 20 residues. Germline values: CDR1 LGHNA, CDR2 YNFKEQ. The V end lost 3 bases, the J end lost 3 bases, and 27 bases lay between the germline ends. DNA for the CDR3: TGTGCCAGCAGCCATGAGGCGGTGGAGGGCTTTCTTTCTAACAATCAGCCCCAGCATTTT. Translating it yields CASSHEAVEGFLSNNQPQHF.

V usage is TRBV29-1 and J usage is TRBJ2-6, with 7 positions matching TRBD1. The trim removed 7 bases at V and 1 base at J, leaving 10 bases unmatched. This CDR3 has 16 residues. Germline V gene sequence: CDR1 SQVTM, CDR2 ANQGSEA. CDR3 in amino acids: CSARDSQNSGANVLTF. The CDR3 nucleotides read TGCAGCGCCCGGGACAGCCAAAATTCTGGGGCCAACGTCCTGACTTTC.

The V call is TRBV12-3 or TRBV12-4, the J call TRBJ2-1, with TRBD1 matching over 11 bases. J was trimmed by 15 bases and V by 6 bases; bases with no gene match: 7. This CDR3 has 12 residues. The CDR3 DNA reads TGTGCCAGCAGAAGCGGACAGGGGGCTTTGTTCTTC. Protein sequence: CASRSGQGALFF.

This rearrangement joins TRBV20-1 to TRBJ2-5, with 9 nucleotides matching TRBD2. The trim removed 3 bases at V and 4 bases at J, leaving 9 bases unmatched. There are 15 residues in the CDR3. Germline-derived CDR1 and CDR2 are DFQATT and SNEGSKA (reference sequence). CDR3 bases: TGCAGTGCTAGTGGGGGCGGGAGGGCCTCAGAGACCCAGTACTTC. Its protein is CSASGGGRASETQYF.

The CDR3 region is CATSDPRGSSYNEQFF. The CDR3 nucleotides are TGTGCCACCAGCGACCCACGGGGTAGCTCCTACAATGAGCAGTTCTTC. The chain joins TRBV24-1 to TRBJ2-1, with D perhaps matching TRBD2 (5 bases). The CDR3 covers 16 residues. Germline V CDR1 and CDR2: KGHDR, SFDVKD. V was pared by 7 bases and J by 0 bases, with 15 bases between.

V and J are TRBV5-4 and TRBJ1-6; perhaps TRBD1 as D (5 bases). The V gene's germline CDR1 is SGHNT and CDR2 YYREEE (reference sequence). The CDR3 is 14 amino acids. V shed 4 bases and J shed 3 bases, with 8 bases lying between them. The CDR3 protein is CASSPQDYNSPLHF. In nucleotides, the CDR3 is TGTGCCAGCAGCCCACAGGACTATAATTCACCCCTCCACTTT.

J is TRBJ2-3 and V is TRBV9; 7 positions match TRBD1. V shed 3 bases and J 2 bases; nucleotides not matched to a gene: 3. CDR3 length equals 14 residues. CDR1 and CDR2 (germline): SGDLS, YYNGEE. CDR3 amino acids: CASSGGTDTDTQYF. Here the CDR3 DNA reads TGTGCCAGCAGCGGTGGGACAGACACAGATACGCAGTATTTT.

The chain combines TRBV6-2 or TRBV6-3 with TRBJ1-1; 11 nucleotides line up with TRBD1. Germline CDR1 MNHEY, CDR2 SVGEGT. The V segment lost 6 bases and the J segment 4 bases; nucleotides outside the gene matches: 4. The CDR3 sequence is 14 residues long. CDR3 loop: CASSGQGAGTEAFF. The CDR3 DNA follows: TGTGCCAGCAGCGGACAGGGGGCGGGCACTGAAGCTTTCTTT.

The chain has TRBV7-3 and TRBJ2-2; the D gene is possibly TRBD2 (5 bases). This CDR3 region has 13 residues. CDR1 and CDR2 (germline): SGHTA, FQGTGA. V gave up 3 bases and J gave up 5 bases, with 7 bases separating them. This CDR3 is CASSFSETGELFF. In nucleotides, the CDR3 is TGTGCCAGCAGCTTTAGCGAGACCGGGGAGCTGTTTTTT. The full variable domain, in which reference TRBV7-3 and TRBJ2-2 provide the parts outside the CDR3, is GAGVSQTPSNKVTEKGKYVELRCDPISGHTALYWYRQSLGQGPEFLIYFQGTGAADDSGLPNDRFFAVRPEGSVSTLKIQRTERGDSAVYLCASSFSETGELFFGEGSRLTVL.

This chain links TRBV9 with TRBJ2-1, with TRBD2 identical over 7 bases. The CDR3 has 15 amino acids. Germline CDR1 SGDLS, CDR2 YYNGEE. V shed 0 bases, J shed 2 bases, and the junction held 2 bases outside the gene matches. The CDR3 sequence is CASSVASGPYNEQFF. CDR3 DNA sequence: TGTGCCAGCAGCGTAGCTAGCGGTCCCTACAATGAGCAGTTCTTC. Complete variable domain (other parts from reference TRBV9 and TRBJ2-1): DSGVTQTPKHLITATGQRVTLRCSPRSGDLSVYWYQQSLDQGLQFLIQYYNGEERAKGNILERFSAQQFPDLHSELNLSSLELGDSALYFCASSVASGPYNEQFFGPGTRLTVL.

The V gene is TRBV6-5, the J gene TRBJ1-6, with TRBD1 matching over 8 bases. The CDR3 sequence is 14 residues long. The ends lost 6 bases at V and 7 bases at J; junction bases unmatched: 5. The V gene's germline CDR1 is MNHEY and CDR2 SVGAGI. The chain's CDR3 is CASRGTGSNSPLHF. The DNA for the CDR3 is TGTGCCAGCAGAGGGACAGGATCGAATTCACCCCTCCACTTT.

This clone appeared a single time. The rearrangement links TRBV14 to TRBJ1-1; no clear D gene. CDR1 is SGHDN and CDR2 is FVKESK in the germline V gene. The ends were cut back, 5 bases at V and 7 bases at J, with 11 bases in the middle. This CDR3 spans 12 amino acids. Here the CDR3 reads CASSYDSGEAFF. The CDR3 DNA is TGTGCCAGCAGCTATGACTCCGGTGAAGCTTTCTTT. The variable domain in full, with the rest retrieved from reference TRBV14 and TRBJ1-1, is EAGVTQFPSHSVIEKGQTVTLRCDPISGHDNLYWYRRVMGKEIKFLLHFVKESKQDESGMPNNRFLAERTGGTYSTLKVQPAELEDSGVYFCASSYDSGEAFFGQGTRLTVV.

This clone was observed a single time. The rearrangement links TRBV4-3 to TRBJ2-4, with a possible D match to TRBD2 (6 bases). Between the trimmed V and J ends, which lost 4 bases and 8 bases, there was a span of 21 bases. The CDR3 has 16 residues. Germline CDR1 and CDR2: LGHNA and YSLEER. CDR3: CASSRLRGTGVDIQYF. CDR3 DNA: TGCGCCAGCAGCCGTCTGCGCGGGACCGGGGTGGACATTCAGTACTTC.

CDR3 in amino acids: CASSMRQHNTEAFF. The CDR3 nucleotides read TGTGCCAGTAGTATGAGACAGCATAACACTGAAGCTTTCTTT. This chain uses TRBV19 with TRBJ1-1; perhaps TRBD1 as D (5 bases). The length of the CDR3 is 14 residues. Germline CDR1 LNHDA, CDR2 SQIVND (reference sequence). Trimming took off 3 bases at V and 2 bases at J, with 10 bases between the two ends. The whole variable domain, filled in from reference TRBV19 and TRBJ1-1, reads DGGITQSPKYLFRKEGQNVTLSCEQNLNHDAMYWYRQDPGQGLRLIYYSQIVNDFQKGDIAEGYSVSREKKESFPLTVTSAQKNPTAFYLCASSMRQHNTEAFFGQGTRLTVV.

The chain uses TRBV2 and TRBJ1-1, with unresolved D. V was pared by 5 bases and J by 7 bases, with 8 bases between. Germline lookup yields CDR1 SNHLY and CDR2 FYNNEI. The CDR3 sequence is 11 residues long. The DNA for the CDR3 is TGTGCCAGCAGTTTCGGGGTTGAAGCTTTCTTT. Translating it yields CASSFGVEAFF.

V is TRBV27 and J is TRBJ2-7; 7 bases line up with TRBD1. The CDR3 is 15 amino acids. The germline CDR1 and CDR2 sequences are MNHEY and SMNVEV (reference sequence). With 4 bases clipped from V and 6 bases from J, the junction kept 12 bases outside the gene matches. The CDR3 nucleotides read TGTGCCAGCAGTTCATCTGAAGGACAGGTCCCCGAGCAGTACTTC. Residues: CASSSSEGQVPEQYF.

The gene calls are TRBV19 and TRBJ2-7, with 7 bases identical to TRBD1. V lost 4 bases and J lost 4; bases outside the gene matches: 4. CDR3 size: 13 residues. The germline gives CDR1 LNHDA, CDR2 SQIVND (reference sequence). CDR3 bases: TGTGCCAGTAGTAGGACAGGACCATACGAGCAGTACTTC. This encodes CASSRTGPYEQYF. Looking up the rest from reference TRBV19 and TRBJ2-7 gives the full variable domain: DGGITQSPKYLFRKEGQNVTLSCEQNLNHDAMYWYRQDPGQGLRLIYYSQIVNDFQKGDIAEGYSVSREKKESFPLTVTSAQKNPTAFYLCASSRTGPYEQYFGPGTRLTVT.

The V gene is TRBV5-1, the J gene TRBJ2-3, with TRBD2 matching over 13 bases. Per germline, CDR1 SGHRS and CDR2 YFSETQ. V was pared by 3 bases and J by 5 bases, with 6 bases of the junction left unmatched. The CDR3 spans 16 residues. The CDR3 coding sequence is TGCGCCAGCAGCTCCGGACTAGCGGGAGTGGTAGATACGCAGTATTTT. As protein: CASSSGLAGVVDTQYF.

The rearrangement joins TRBV12-3 or TRBV12-4 to TRBJ1-2; no clear D. This CDR3 is 13 amino acids long. Trimming removed 3 bases at V and 6 bases at J, with 11 bases between. This chain's CDR3 is CASSFERGHGYTF. The DNA for the CDR3 is TGTGCCAGCAGTTTCGAGCGCGGGCATGGCTACACCTTC.

The chain employs TRBV5-1 and TRBJ1-5, with D possibly being TRBD1 (6 bases). Germline V gene data show CDR1 as SGHRS and CDR2 as YFSETQ. This CDR3 region has 16 residues. The V and J ends lost 4 bases and 3 bases respectively, with 17 bases between them. In DNA form, the CDR3 reads TGCGCCAGCAGCCAGTTACCGGGACAAAACAATCAGCCCCAGCATTTT. This codes for CASSQLPGQNNQPQHF. Together with reference TRBV5-1 and TRBJ1-5, the CDR3 gives the full variable domain: KAGVTQTPRYLIKTRGQQVTLSCSPISGHRSVSWYQQTPGQGLQFLFEYFSETQRNKGNFPGRFSGRQFSNSRSEMNVSTLELGDSALYLCASSQLPGQNNQPQHFGDGTRLSIL.